The 32 T cell receptor beta chains below were found in one sample sequenced in a study of monozygotic twins with inflammatory bowel disease. TCRdb reprocessed the 5' RACE reads, keeping one entry per CDR3 protein, no DNA. Its listing shows approximately 120,000 distinct CDR3 sequences. Sample: blood. These receptors were obtained from a human donor with ulcerative colitis or Crohn's disease, or a healthy co-twin of an affected twin (not recorded which).

The V call is TRBV5-1, the J call TRBJ1-1; there is no DNA to check the TCRdb D call of TRBD1. This CDR3 has 15 amino acids. Looked up from germline, CDR1 is SGHRS and CDR2 is YFSETQ. CDR3 protein: CASSGRQGMNTEAFF. The full variable domain, rest sourced from reference TRBV5-1 and TRBJ1-1, is KAGVTQTPRYLIKTRGQQVTLSCSPISGHRSVSWYQQTPGQGLQFLFEYFSETQRNKGNFPGRFSGRQFSNSRSEMNVSTLELGDSALYLCASSGRQGMNTEAFFGQGTRLTVV.

The chain links TRBV9 to TRBJ2-3. CDR1 is SGDLS and CDR2 is YYNGEE in the germline V gene. The CDR3 consists of 14 residues. CDR3 residues: CASSMIGSTDTQYF.

The genes are TRBV7-6 and TRBJ1-2. The CDR3 sequence is 13 residues long. Germline V lookup: CDR1 SGHVS, CDR2 FNYEAQ. The CDR3 loop reads CASSLTGHYGYTF.

The chain couples TRBV9 to TRBJ2-2. The CDR3 consists of 13 residues. Germline V CDR1 and CDR2: SGDLS, YYNGEE. The chain's CDR3 is CASTAANTGELFF.

The chain carries TRBV9 and TRBJ2-3; there is no DNA to check the TCRdb D call of TRBD1. The CDR3 covers 15 residues. CDR1 is SGDLS and CDR2 is YYNGEE in the germline V gene. CDR3 sequence: CASSTGRGWTDTQYF.

This sequence joins TRBV6-4 and TRBJ1-5; TCRdb's D gene call, TRBD1, goes unchecked for lack of DNA. This CDR3 comprises 13 residues. Germline V CDR1 and CDR2: MRHNA, SNTAGT. The CDR3 loop is CASSEDRGWPQHF.

This chain uses TRBV19 with TRBJ1-2; no DNA is available, so the TRBD1 call from TCRdb remains unchecked. The length of the CDR3 is 15 residues. CDR1 and CDR2 (germline): LNHDA, SQIVND (reference sequence). CDR3 sequence reads: CATSDRGFEAYGYTF.

The gene calls are TRBV29-1 and TRBJ2-3; TCRdb gives TRBD1 as the D gene, but with no DNA this cannot be confirmed. Germline CDR1 reads SQVTM; CDR2 reads ANQGSEA. There are 14 residues in the CDR3. CDR3 sequence: CSVLDQGLADTQYF.

V gene TRBV4-2 combines with J gene TRBJ1-2; the TRBD1 assignment by TCRdb is unverifiable without DNA. This CDR3 has 15 residues. Germline V CDR1 and CDR2: LGHNA, YNFKEQ. The CDR3 here is CASNQGQGEDYGYTF.

The J gene is TRBJ2-2, the V gene TRBV7-2; lacking DNA, the TRBD1 call made by TCRdb goes unchecked. Germline values: CDR1 SGHTA, CDR2 FQGNSA. CDR3 length: 17 amino acids. CDR3 sequence: CASSLRSGRAVTGELFF.

The gene calls are TRBV7-2 and TRBJ2-5; TCRdb returns TRBD2, unconfirmable since there is no DNA. CDR1 and CDR2 from the germline V gene are SGHTA and FQGNSA. This CDR3 has 16 amino acids. CDR3 sequence reads: CASSSGTSGGQETQYF.

The chain couples TRBV3-1 to TRBJ2-2. Germline CDR1 and CDR2: LGHDT and YNNKEL (reference sequence). This CDR3 comprises 18 residues. CDR3 protein: CASSQDLWGYRYTGELFF.

This chain joins TRBV29-1 and TRBJ2-1; TCRdb's D call, TRBD2, is unchecked because there is no DNA. The CDR3 totals 12 residues. Germline lookup yields CDR1 SQVTM and CDR2 ANQGSEA. The CDR3 here is CSVETSGYEQFF.

The chain combines TRBV19 with TRBJ2-7. Germline values: CDR1 LNHDA, CDR2 SQIVND (reference sequence). This CDR3 region has 14 residues. The CDR3 loop reads CASSISTSNYEQYF. Based on the CDR3 plus reference TRBV19 and TRBJ2-7, the full variable domain is DGGITQSPKYLFRKEGQNVTLSCEQNLNHDAMYWYRQDPGQGLRLIYYSQIVNDFQKGDIAEGYSVSREKKESFPLTVTSAQKNPTAFYLCASSISTSNYEQYFGPGTRLTVT.

V is TRBV7-2 and J is TRBJ1-3. Germline values: CDR1 SGHTA, CDR2 FQGNSA. The CDR3 totals 13 residues. CDR3 in amino acids: CASSLAIGNTIYF.

The CDR3 spells CSAWGSSRSYNEQFF. The gene calls are TRBV20-1 and TRBJ2-1; TCRdb designates TRBD2, a call that cannot be tested without DNA. In germline, CDR1 is DFQATT, CDR2 SNEGSKA (reference sequence). This CDR3 has 15 amino acids.

CDR3 residues: CASSFLAGDQETQYF. This sequence joins TRBV5-1 and TRBJ2-5; with no DNA, the TCRdb D assignment of TRBD2 cannot be verified. Germline CDR1 reads SGHRS; CDR2 reads YFSETQ. CDR3 size: 15 residues.

The chain is built from TRBV15 and TRBJ1-1. Looked up from germline, CDR1 is LNHNV and CDR2 is YYDKDF (reference sequence). This CDR3 is 15 amino acids long. CDR3 protein: CATSRDGRLNTEAFF. The full variable domain, rest sourced from reference TRBV15 and TRBJ1-1, is DAMVIQNPRYQVTQFGKPVTLSCSQTLNHNVMYWYQQKSSQAPKLLFHYYDKDFNNEADTPDNFQSRRPNTSFCFLDIRSPGLGDTAMYLCATSRDGRLNTEAFFGQGTRLTVV.

V usage is TRBV5-1 and J usage is TRBJ2-1; checking the TCRdb D call of TRBD1 is not possible without DNA. This CDR3 spans 15 amino acids. Germline V lookup: CDR1 SGHRS, CDR2 YFSETQ. The CDR3 protein is CASSLRTGKGNEQFF.

The chain combines TRBV20-1 with TRBJ1-6. Germline assignment: CDR1 DFQATT and CDR2 SNEGSKA (reference sequence). The CDR3 is 14 residues long. This CDR3 is CSALQGPYNSPLHF.

The chain joins TRBV19 to TRBJ2-2; lacking DNA, the TRBD2 call made by TCRdb goes unchecked. This CDR3 region has 12 residues. Germline CDR1 is LNHDA and CDR2 is SQIVND (reference sequence). The CDR3 reads CASSRRTGELFF.

The chain combines TRBV4-1 with TRBJ1-4; TCRdb's D call of TRBD1 is untestable without DNA. This CDR3 is built from 14 residues. Germline values: CDR1 MGHRA, CDR2 YSYEKL. CDR3 in amino acids: CASSGQALREKLFF.

The CDR3 here is CAISDQGANYGYTF. The V and J genes are TRBV10-3 and TRBJ1-2; absent DNA, TCRdb's TRBD1 call cannot be checked. CDR1 and CDR2 (germline): ENHRY, SYGVKD. This CDR3 spans 14 amino acids.

The chain joins TRBV12-3 or TRBV12-4 to TRBJ1-2. This CDR3 has 14 amino acids. The CDR3 loop is CASSPRWPLRGYTF.

The V and J genes are TRBV20-1 and TRBJ1-5. The length of the CDR3 is 12 residues. Looked up from germline, CDR1 is DFQATT and CDR2 is SNEGSKA (reference sequence). The CDR3 reads CSIRPGNQPQHF.

The rearrangement uses TRBV12-3 or TRBV12-4 and TRBJ1-1; there is no DNA to check the TCRdb D call of TRBD1. The CDR3 totals 17 residues. The CDR3 protein is CASSRTQGALMNTEAFF.

The chain has TRBV7-2 and TRBJ2-1; TCRdb gives TRBD2 as the D gene, but with no DNA this cannot be confirmed. Germline assignment: CDR1 SGHTA and CDR2 FQGNSA. The CDR3 loop spans 15 amino acids. This chain's CDR3 is CASSLEPSGYNEQFF.

The gene calls are TRBV12-3 or TRBV12-4 and TRBJ2-2. The CDR3 runs to 14 residues. CDR3 sequence: CASSLGRDTGELFF.

The gene calls are TRBV3-1 and TRBJ2-1; TCRdb's D gene call, TRBD2, goes unchecked for lack of DNA. The CDR3 contains 15 residues. The germline V gene encodes CDR1 LGHDT and CDR2 YNNKEL (reference sequence). Here the CDR3 reads CASSQGGSGGAPEFF.

The chain employs TRBV20-1 and TRBJ1-2; as DNA is missing, the TRBD1 call by TCRdb cannot be tested. There are 15 residues in the CDR3. CDR1 DFQATT and CDR2 SNEGSKA come from the germline V gene (reference sequence). The chain's CDR3 is CSAREMRTGFYGYTF.

CDR3 in amino acids: CASSSYHDRGDYEQYF. This chain links TRBV5-1 with TRBJ2-7; TCRdb calls TRBD1, which cannot be checked without DNA. Germline CDR1 reads SGHRS; CDR2 reads YFSETQ. This CDR3 is built from 16 residues.

This chain links TRBV7-2 with TRBJ1-1. Per germline, CDR1 SGHTA and CDR2 FQGNSA. This CDR3 comprises 12 residues. Here the CDR3 reads CASSRDGSEAFF.